These 17 T cell receptor beta chains came from one sample sequenced in a study of CD8+ T cells in alopecia areata listed by TCRdb under 2018. The sample's time point label, in plain terms: more than three weeks on oral tofacitinib. The treatment or condition label here, explained by the study, means: oral pan-JAK inhibitor, 5-10 mg twice daily. Library generation was performed with the immunoSEQ multiplex PCR assay. RNA was extracted from all samples and reverse transcribed into cDNA as template for TCR sequencing. Here the immuneACCESS table is served through TCRdb, limited to in-frame sequences with V and J called. Missing clones are a known gap in these copies; in checked studies unresolved V genes cover under half, and the rest lacks a known reason. This sample holds 100,000 to 150,000 clones; 60% to 65% were observed only once. The ten biggest clones cover 4.5% to 6% of the sample. The sequencing used CD4+ T cells sorted from blood, collected at week 4, from a patient treated with tofacitinib. The receptors come from a human donor with alopecia areata.

This chain connects TRBV2 to TRBJ1-2; possible D gene TRBD1, 6 bases. Germline V CDR1 and CDR2: SNHLY, FYNNEI. The CDR3 loop spans 14 amino acids. Between the trimmed V and J ends, which lost 5 bases and 7 bases, there was a span of 17 bases. CDR3 sequence: CASSRIQGTGGYTF. The CDR3 DNA is TGTGCCAGCAGTCGGATACAGGGAACTGGTGGCTACACCTTC.

The rearrangement links TRBV6-6 to TRBJ1-2; D call uncertain. Trimming shortened V by 7 bases and J by 8 bases, and 11 bases separated the two germline ends. The CDR3 length is 11 residues. CDR1 is MNHNY, CDR2 SVGAGI, per germline (reference sequence). The CDR3 here is CASNGAPGYTF. As DNA, the CDR3 is TGTGCCAGCAATGGAGCCCCCGGCTACACCTTC.

This clone appeared a few times. V is TRBV5-1 and J is TRBJ2-4; D possibly corresponds to TRBD2 (6 bases). CDR1 and CDR2 from the germline V gene are SGHRS and YFSETQ. The CDR3 consists of 16 residues. V lost 0 bases to trimming and J lost 3 bases, with 13 bases between them. The CDR3: CASSLVWRDLKNIQYF. The CDR3 region has the DNA TGCGCCAGCAGCTTGGTTTGGCGGGATCTCAAAAACATTCAGTACTTC.

The chain has TRBV4-1 and TRBJ2-7; no clear D gene. The CDR3 has 12 amino acids. Trimming pared 0 bases from V and 6 bases from J, leaving 6 bases between. Looked up from germline, CDR1 is MGHRA and CDR2 is YSYEKL. Here the CDR3 reads CASSQELAEQYF. In DNA form, the CDR3 reads TGCGCCAGCAGCCAAGAACTGGCCGAGCAGTACTTC.

The chain employs TRBV29-1 and TRBJ2-3; 12 bases map to TRBD2. After removal of 5 bases from V and 2 bases from J, the junction contained 5 bases not matched to a gene. The germline V gene has CDR1 SQVTM and CDR2 ANQGSEA. The CDR3 is made up of 15 amino acids. Written as DNA, the CDR3 is TGCAGCGTTTCGACTAGCGGGGGAACCACAGATACGCAGTATTTT. This codes for CSVSTSGGTTDTQYF.

The chain is built from TRBV30 and TRBJ2-1, with 7 bases identical to TRBD1. J gave up 7 bases and V 7 bases, and 4 bases lay outside the gene matches. The CDR3 has 11 amino acids. Germline V CDR1 and CDR2: GTSNPN, SVGIG (reference sequence). CDR3 bases: TGTGCCTTGGGACAGATGAATGAGCAGTTCTTC. This translates into CALGQMNEQFF.

The chain joins TRBV9 to TRBJ2-7, with 8 positions matching TRBD2. The germline V gene encodes CDR1 SGDLS and CDR2 YYNGEE. V trimming: 0 bases; J trimming: 1 base; junction bases outside the gene matches: 3. This CDR3 is built from 15 residues. The CDR3 DNA reads as TGTGCCAGCAGCGTAGAGCCGGGAGGGTCCTACGAGCAGTACTTC. This sequence encodes CASSVEPGGSYEQYF. Full variable domain (outside the CDR3, taken from reference TRBV9 and TRBJ2-7): DSGVTQTPKHLITATGQRVTLRCSPRSGDLSVYWYQQSLDQGLQFLIQYYNGEERAKGNILERFSAQQFPDLHSELNLSSLELGDSALYFCASSVEPGGSYEQYFGPGTRLTVT.

The chain is built from TRBV29-1 and TRBJ1-2, with D maybe TRBD1 (5 bases). CDR3 length: 13 residues. Between the trimmed V and J ends, which lost 5 bases and 7 bases, there was a span of 17 bases. Germline V gene sequence: CDR1 SQVTM, CDR2 ANQGSEA. In DNA form, the CDR3 reads TGCAGCGTTAAAATGCAGCCCCAGGGTGGCTACACCTTC. This gives the protein CSVKMQPQGGYTF.

The chain carries TRBV5-1 and TRBJ2-5; no clear D gene. The CDR3 runs 15 residues. V lost 0 bases, J lost 1 base, and 10 bases lay in between. Looked up from germline, CDR1 is SGHRS and CDR2 is YFSETQ. CDR3: CASSLAGLPQETQYF. In DNA, the CDR3 is TGCGCCAGCAGCTTGGCCGGCCTCCCCCAAGAGACCCAGTACTTC.

On this clone itself: Compared with germline, one end of the junction differs, possibly owing to a read error. The rearrangement uses TRBV5-1 and TRBJ2-6; 7 bases align to TRBD1. CDR1 and CDR2 from the germline V gene are SGHRS and YFSETQ. This CDR3 region has 15 residues. In DNA, the CDR3 is TGTGCCAGCAGCTCCTTAAGACAGGGTGCCAACGTCCTGACTTTC. Its protein is CASSSLRQGANVLTF.

This chain uses TRBV6-5 with TRBJ1-5, with a tentative D call TRBD1 (5 bases). Looked up from germline, CDR1 is MNHEY and CDR2 is SVGAGI. V lost 4 bases to trimming and J lost 0 bases, with 13 bases between them. The CDR3 is 16 residues long. As DNA, the CDR3 is TGTGCCAGCAGTTTTCTCAGACAGACTAGCAATCAGCCCCAGCATTTT. It yields the protein CASSFLRQTSNQPQHF.

The chain carries TRBV9 and TRBJ2-1; D might be TRBD2 (6 bases). Germline V CDR1 and CDR2: SGDLS, YYNGEE. The CDR3 spans 12 residues. The V end lost 2 bases, the J end lost 6 bases, and 6 bases lay between the germline ends. CDR3 amino acids: CASSVEGNEQFF. The CDR3 DNA is TGTGCCAGCAGCGTGGAGGGCAATGAGCAGTTCTTC.

This chain uses TRBV13 with TRBJ1-1; weak D call: TRBD1 (5 bases). The germline V and J ends were trimmed by 4 bases and 1 base, with 13 bases remaining between them. The CDR3 runs to 15 residues. Germline V gives CDR1 PRHDT, CDR2 FYEKMQ (reference sequence). CDR3 bases: TGTGCCAGCAGCTCCTCCGGGACGGGGAACACTGAAGCTTTCTTT. As protein: CASSSSGTGNTEAFF.

V gene TRBV4-2 combines with J gene TRBJ2-7; D is tentatively TRBD1 or TRBD2 (5 bases each). The V end was cut by 4 bases, the J end by 2 bases, with 18 bases between. The CDR3 consists of 16 residues. The germline CDR1 and CDR2 sequences are LGHNA and YNFKEQ. The CDR3 sequence: CASSLNYRDGAYEQYF. The CDR3 DNA reads TGTGCCAGCAGCCTCAACTATAGGGACGGCGCCTACGAGCAGTACTTC.

This rearrangement joins TRBV5-1 to TRBJ2-5, with D maybe TRBD1 (6 bases). This CDR3 comprises 13 residues. Germline V gene data show CDR1 as SGHRS and CDR2 as YFSETQ. Deletions cut 4 bases from V and 7 bases from J, with 14 bases between. The CDR3 DNA reads TGCGCCAGCAGCCAATACAGGGAGCGGACCCAGTACTTC. Translation: CASSQYRERTQYF.

This chain connects TRBV7-9 to TRBJ2-2; a possible D gene is TRBD2 (5 bases). The CDR3 is 14 amino acids. From germline, CDR1 is SEHNR and CDR2 FQNEAQ (reference sequence). Trimming removed 10 bases from V and 5 bases from J, with 17 bases in between. CDR3 sequence: CAIPSGVETGELFF. The DNA for the CDR3 is TGTGCCATTCCTTCCGGGGTCGAAACCGGGGAGCTGTTTTTT.

The genes are TRBV6-4 and TRBJ2-1; no firm D call. Trimming removed 6 bases at V and 4 bases at J, with 4 bases between. CDR3 length: 11 residues. CDR1 is MRHNA, CDR2 SNTAGT, per germline. The CDR3 region has the DNA TGTGCCAGCAGCAAGTACAATGAGCAGTTCTTC. Translating it yields CASSKYNEQFF.